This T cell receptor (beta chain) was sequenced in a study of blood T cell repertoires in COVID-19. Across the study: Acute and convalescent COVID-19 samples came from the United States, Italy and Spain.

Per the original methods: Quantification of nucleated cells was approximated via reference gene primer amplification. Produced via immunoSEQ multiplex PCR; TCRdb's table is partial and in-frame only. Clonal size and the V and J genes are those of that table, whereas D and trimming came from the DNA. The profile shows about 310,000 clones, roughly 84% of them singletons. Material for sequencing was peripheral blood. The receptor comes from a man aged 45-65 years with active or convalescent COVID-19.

This CDR3 reads CASSYRGGYSNTEAFF. DNA for the CDR3: TGTGCCAGCAGTTATCGGGGGGGGTACTCGAACACTGAAGCTTTCTTT. V gene TRBV6-5 combines with J gene TRBJ1-1, with D possibly matching TRBD1 (5 bases). The CDR3 is made up of 16 amino acids. Germline CDR1 MNHEY, CDR2 SVGAGI. The ends were cut back, 3 bases at V and 1 base at J, with 15 bases in the middle.